This T cell receptor beta chain was profiled in a study of cytomegalovirus exposure and HLA in healthy donors. Findings and limits, study-wide: Among the CMV-associated chains, a few were confirmed in vitro as specific for CMV antigens. TCR sequences were mostly rare, though some public TCRs occurred in many donors. Researchers counted around 160 TCR beta chains as cytomegalovirus-associated.

The donors formed part of the approximately 130-subject validation cohort, distinct from the approximately 630-subject first cohort. A note on this clone: Its matching antigen is unknown.

The CDR3 sequence is 13 residues long. V lost 5 bases and J lost 2, with 9 bases in between. The germline CDR1 and CDR2 sequences are LNHDA and SQIVND (reference sequence). Using immunoSEQ multiplex PCR, the repertoire was profiled, and TCRdb retains in-frame clones only, with some absent. The sample has about 100,000 clones, around 96% seen once; the top ten hold roughly 0.89%. The chain recombines TRBV19 with TRBJ1-2; D unresolved. Sequenced sample: PBMCs. This clonotype was sampled from a woman younger than 35 in good health and CMV-seronegative. The CDR3 DNA reads as TGTGCCAGTAGTCTCGGACTGAACTATGGCTACACCTTC. It yields the protein CASSLGLNYGYTF.